This T cell receptor beta chain came from a study of beta chain features in type 1 diabetes. Study findings and constraints: In comparison with healthy donors, patients had naive, central memory and Treg TCRB repertoires that appeared more similar. An over-representation of cells with high TCR expression could result from cDNA sequencing. Shorter TCRB CDR3s, moderately but significantly so, were found in Type 1 diabetes patients in all four CD4+ subsets.

This clone appeared a few times. Its cognate antigen is unknown. Germline V lookup: CDR1 SGHTA, CDR2 FQGTGA. Trimming cost V 5 bases and J 5 bases, with 12 bases left between them. The CDR3 extends over 13 amino acids. Every bit of the isolated RNA underwent reverse transcription, so sequencing read expressed TCRB transcripts. Repertoires were generated with immunoSEQ multiplex PCR, while TCRdb's copy carries only in-frame clones and drops some. This sample yields 600,000 or so clones, of which 12% are seen a single time; around 0.12% belongs to the top ten. A single heparinised blood sample, averaging around 0.11 L, was obtained per donor.

The sequenced material came from naive CD4+ T cells from blood. V gene TRBV7-3 combines with J gene TRBJ2-5; D gene uncertain. This receptor was identified in a young man with type 1 diabetes. The chain's CDR3 is CASSPGREETQYF. CDR3 DNA: TGTGCCAGCAGCCCCGGACGTGAGGAGACCCAGTACTTC.